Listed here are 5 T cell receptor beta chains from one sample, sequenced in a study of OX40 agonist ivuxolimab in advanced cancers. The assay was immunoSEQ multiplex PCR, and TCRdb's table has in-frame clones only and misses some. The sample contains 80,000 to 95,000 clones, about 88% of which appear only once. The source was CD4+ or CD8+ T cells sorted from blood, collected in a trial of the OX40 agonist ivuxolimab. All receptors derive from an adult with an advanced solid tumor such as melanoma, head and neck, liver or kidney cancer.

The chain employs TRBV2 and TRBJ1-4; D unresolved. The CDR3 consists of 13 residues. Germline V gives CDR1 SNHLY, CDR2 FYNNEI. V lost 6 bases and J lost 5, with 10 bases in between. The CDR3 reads CASRVGRNEKLFF. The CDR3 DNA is TGTGCCAGCAGGGTCGGACGGAATGAAAAACTGTTTTTT.

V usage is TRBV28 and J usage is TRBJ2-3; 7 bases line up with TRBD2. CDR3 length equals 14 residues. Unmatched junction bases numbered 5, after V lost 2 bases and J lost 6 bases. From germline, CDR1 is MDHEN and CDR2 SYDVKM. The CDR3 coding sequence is TGTGCCAGCAGTTTACAACGGCGGGGGGATACGCAGTATTTT. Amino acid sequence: CASSLQRRGDTQYF.

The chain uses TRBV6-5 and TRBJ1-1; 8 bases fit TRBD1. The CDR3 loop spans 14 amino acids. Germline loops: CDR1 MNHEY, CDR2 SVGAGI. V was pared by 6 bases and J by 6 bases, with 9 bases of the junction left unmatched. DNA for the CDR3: TGTGCCAGCAGGCGGACAGGGAAGAGTGCTGAAGCTTTCTTT. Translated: CASRRTGKSAEAFF.

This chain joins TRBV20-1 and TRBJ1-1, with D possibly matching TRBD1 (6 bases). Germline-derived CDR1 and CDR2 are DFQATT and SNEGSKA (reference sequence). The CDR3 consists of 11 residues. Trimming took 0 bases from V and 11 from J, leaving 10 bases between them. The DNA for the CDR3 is TGCAGTGCTAGAGATATCCAGGGGGCTTTCTTT. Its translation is CSARDIQGAFF.

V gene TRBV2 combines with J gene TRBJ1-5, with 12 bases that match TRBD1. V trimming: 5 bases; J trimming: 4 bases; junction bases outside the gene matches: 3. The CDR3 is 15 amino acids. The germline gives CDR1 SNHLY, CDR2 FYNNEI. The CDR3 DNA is TGTGCCAGCAGTTGGGACAGGGGGCGGAATCAGCCCCAGCATTTT. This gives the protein CASSWDRGRNQPQHF. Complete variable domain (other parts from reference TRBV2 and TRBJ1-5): EPEVTQTPSHQVTQMGQEVILRCVPISNHLYFYWYRQILGQKVEFLVSFYNNEISEKSEIFDDQFSVERPDGSNFTLKIRSTKLEDSAMYFCASSWDRGRNQPQHFGDGTRLSIL.